This TCR beta chain stems from a study of OX40 agonist ivuxolimab in advanced cancers. About the study: All patients had ivuxolimab intravenously every 2 weeks at 0.01 to 10 mg/kg. Patients with hepatocellular carcinoma, melanoma, renal cell or head and neck cancer made up the dose-escalation patients. Prior checkpoint blockade (anti-PD-1, anti-PD-L1 or anti-CTLA-4) was permitted; less than 45% had it.

Profiled with immunoSEQ multiplex PCR; TCRdb holds only in-frame clones, not every one. The sample lists tens of thousands of clones; approximately 81% were seen once. The CDR3 is made up of 16 amino acids. The germline gives CDR1 LNHDA, CDR2 SQIVND (reference sequence). The V and J ends lost 3 bases and 0 bases, in that order; junction bases with no gene match: 5. Sample: CD4+ or CD8+ T cells sorted from blood, taken in a trial of the OX40 agonist ivuxolimab. This chain uses TRBV19 with TRBJ2-1; 7 bases map to TRBD2. The source is an adult with an advanced solid tumor such as melanoma, head and neck, liver or kidney cancer. In DNA form, the CDR3 reads TGTGCCAGTAGTATCGAGGGCGGGAGCTCCTACAATGAGCAGTTCTTC. Its translation: CASSIEGGSSYNEQFF.